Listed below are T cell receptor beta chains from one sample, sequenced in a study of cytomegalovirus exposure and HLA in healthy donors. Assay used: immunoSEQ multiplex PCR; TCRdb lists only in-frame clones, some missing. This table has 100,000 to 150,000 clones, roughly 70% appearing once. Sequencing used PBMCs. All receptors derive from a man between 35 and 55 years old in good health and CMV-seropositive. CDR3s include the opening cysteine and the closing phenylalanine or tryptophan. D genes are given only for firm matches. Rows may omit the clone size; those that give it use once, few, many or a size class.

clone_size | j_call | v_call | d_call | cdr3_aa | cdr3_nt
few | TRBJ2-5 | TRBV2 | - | CASTPSGVETQYF | TGTGCCAGCACCCCCTCGGGGGTGGAGACCCAGTACTTC
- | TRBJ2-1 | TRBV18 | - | CASSPPAWSFGEQFF | TGTGCCAGCTCACCTCCAGCGTGGTCATTTGGTGAGCAGTTCTTC
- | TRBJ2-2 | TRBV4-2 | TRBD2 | CASSQASGRVTGELFF | TGTGCCAGCAGCCAAGCTAGCGGGAGAGTCACCGGGGAGCTGTTTTTT
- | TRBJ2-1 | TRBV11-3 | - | CASSFDRYNEQFF | TGTGCCAGCAGCTTCGACAGATACAATGAGCAGTTCTTC
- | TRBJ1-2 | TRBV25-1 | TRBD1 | CASAGTVYGYTF | TGTGCCAGCGCGGGGACAGTTTATGGCTACACCTTC
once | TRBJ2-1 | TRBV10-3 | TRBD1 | CAISTGTGAYNEQFF | TGTGCCATCAGTACCGGGACAGGGGCCTACAATGAGCAGTTCTTC
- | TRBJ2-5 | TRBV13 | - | CASSLEREVQETQYF | TGTGCCAGCAGCTTAGAGAGGGAGGTACAAGAGACCCAGTACTTC
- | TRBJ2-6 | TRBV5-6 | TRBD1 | CASSPPGTGIGGANVLTF | TGTGCCAGCAGTCCTCCAGGGACAGGGATTGGTGGGGCCAACGTCCTGACTTTC
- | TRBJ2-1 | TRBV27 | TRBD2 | CASSSPSGRASNEQFF | TGTGCCAGCAGTTCCCCCTCCGGGAGGGCCTCGAATGAGCAGTTCTTC
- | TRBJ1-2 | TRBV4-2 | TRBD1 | CASSQPGQGGINYGYTF | TGTGCCAGCAGCCAACCGGGACAGGGAGGGATTAACTATGGCTACACCTTC
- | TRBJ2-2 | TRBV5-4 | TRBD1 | CASSLGTGGSTGELFF | TGTGCCAGCAGCTTGGGGACAGGGGGCAGCACCGGGGAGCTGTTTTTT
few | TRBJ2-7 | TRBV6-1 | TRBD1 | CASSARDRGREQYF | TGTGCCAGCAGTGCCCGGGACAGGGGGCGCGAGCAGTACTTC
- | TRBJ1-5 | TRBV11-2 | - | CASSGSGRTQPQHF | TGTGCCAGCAGCGGATCAGGGAGGACTCAGCCCCAGCATTTT
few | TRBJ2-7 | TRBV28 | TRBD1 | CASRGQGTYEQYF | TGTGCCAGCAGGGGACAGGGAACCTACGAGCAGTACTTC
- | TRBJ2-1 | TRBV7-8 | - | CASGTVRGGEQFF | TGTGCCAGCGGCACCGTGCGGGGCGGAGAGCAGTTCTTC
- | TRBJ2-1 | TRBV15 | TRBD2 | CATSREQTSGIRSHEQFF | TGTGCCACCAGCAGAGAACAGACTAGCGGGATAAGGTCCCATGAGCAGTTCTTC
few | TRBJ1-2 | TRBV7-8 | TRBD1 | CASSLSRGTGPRYGYTF | TGTGCCAGCAGCTTATCTCGAGGGACAGGGCCGAGGTATGGCTACACCTTC
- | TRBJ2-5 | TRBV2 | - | CASRKTGTGETQYF | TGTGCCAGCAGGAAGACAGGGACTGGGGAGACCCAGTACTTC
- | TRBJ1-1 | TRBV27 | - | CAVGDTEAFF | TGTGCCGTAGGGGATACTGAAGCTTTCTTT
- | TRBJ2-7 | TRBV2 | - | CASGGTEQYF | TGTGCCAGCGGAGGGACGGAGCAGTACTTC
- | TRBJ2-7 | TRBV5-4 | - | CASSFSAGGREQYF | TGTGCCAGCAGCTTCTCGGCAGGAGGCCGGGAGCAGTACTTC
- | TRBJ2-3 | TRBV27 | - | CASSLSLPLVKDTQYF | TGTGCCAGCAGTTTATCACTACCCCTTGTTAAGGATACGCAGTATTTT
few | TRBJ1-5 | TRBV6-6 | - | CATTGANQPQHF | TGTGCCACCACGGGAGCAAATCAGCCCCAGCATTTT
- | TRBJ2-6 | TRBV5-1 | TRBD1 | CASSTTGSGANVLTF | TGCGCCAGCAGCACGACAGGGTCTGGGGCCAACGTCCTGACTTTC
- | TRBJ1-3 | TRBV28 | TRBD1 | CASRSPGQGSGNTIYF | TGTGCCAGCAGGTCTCCGGGACAGGGGTCCGGAAACACCATATATTTT
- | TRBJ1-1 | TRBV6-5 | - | CASSYRTELNTEAFF | TGTGCCAGCAGTTATAGGACAGAGTTAAACACTGAAGCTTTCTTT
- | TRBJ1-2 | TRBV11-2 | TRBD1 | CASSRQGRGDGYTF | TGTGCCAGCAGCCGACAGGGGCGGGGAGATGGCTACACCTTC
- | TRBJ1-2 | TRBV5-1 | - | CASSAAQGEYGYTF | TGCGCCAGCAGCGCGGCCCAAGGGGAATATGGCTACACCTTC
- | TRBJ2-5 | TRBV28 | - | CASSTTYMRLETQYF | TGTGCCAGCAGTACAACCTACATGCGGCTCGAGACCCAGTACTTC
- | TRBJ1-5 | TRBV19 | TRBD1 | CASSKFSGGSNQPQHF | TGTGCCAGTAGTAAGTTTTCAGGGGGAAGCAATCAGCCCCAGCATTTT
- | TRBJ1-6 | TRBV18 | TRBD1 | CASSPGTDRDNSPLHF | TGTGCCAGCTCACCGGGGACGGACAGGGACAATTCACCCCTCCACTTT
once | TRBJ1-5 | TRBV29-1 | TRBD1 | CSVRQTGDSNQPQHF | TGCAGCGTTCGCCAGACAGGGGATAGCAATCAGCCCCAGCATTTT
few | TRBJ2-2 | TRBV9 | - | CASSVVGGGAAGELFF | TGTGCCAGCAGCGTAGTCGGAGGGGGCGCGGCCGGGGAGCTGTTTTTT
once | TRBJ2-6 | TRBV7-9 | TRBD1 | CASSRGQGASGANVLTF | TGTGCCAGCAGCAGAGGACAGGGGGCATCGGGGGCCAACGTCCTGACTTTC
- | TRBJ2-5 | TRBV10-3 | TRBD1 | CAIRGGQGKETQYF | TGTGCCATCAGGGGGGGACAGGGTAAAGAGACCCAGTACTTC
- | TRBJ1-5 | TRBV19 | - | CASRPSTASGNQPQHF | TGTGCCAGTAGACCATCGACAGCGTCGGGCAATCAGCCCCAGCATTTT
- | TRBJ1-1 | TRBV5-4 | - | CASSSHGVQMNTEAFF | TGTGCCAGCAGCTCCCACGGGGTGCAGATGAACACTGAAGCTTTCTTT
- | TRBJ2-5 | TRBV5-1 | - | CASSSFSGKETQYF | TGCGCCAGCAGTTCTTTCTCCGGTAAGGAGACCCAGTACTTC
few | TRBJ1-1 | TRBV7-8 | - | CASSLAPGNTEAFF | TGTGCCAGCAGCTTAGCGCCGGGGAACACTGAAGCTTTCTTT
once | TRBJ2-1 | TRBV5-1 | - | CASSLDGTGNEQFF | TGCGCCAGCAGCTTGGATGGGACTGGCAATGAGCAGTTCTTC
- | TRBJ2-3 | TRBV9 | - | CASSVGSAADTQYF | TGTGCCAGCAGCGTAGGGTCAGCGGCAGATACGCAGTATTTT
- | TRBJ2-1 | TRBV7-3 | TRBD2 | CASSLSATSGRLNEQFF | TGTGCCAGCAGCTTAAGCGCGACTAGCGGGAGACTCAATGAGCAGTTCTTC
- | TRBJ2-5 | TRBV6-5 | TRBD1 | CASRPGQGPQETQYF | TGTGCCAGCAGGCCCGGACAGGGGCCCCAAGAGACCCAGTACTTC